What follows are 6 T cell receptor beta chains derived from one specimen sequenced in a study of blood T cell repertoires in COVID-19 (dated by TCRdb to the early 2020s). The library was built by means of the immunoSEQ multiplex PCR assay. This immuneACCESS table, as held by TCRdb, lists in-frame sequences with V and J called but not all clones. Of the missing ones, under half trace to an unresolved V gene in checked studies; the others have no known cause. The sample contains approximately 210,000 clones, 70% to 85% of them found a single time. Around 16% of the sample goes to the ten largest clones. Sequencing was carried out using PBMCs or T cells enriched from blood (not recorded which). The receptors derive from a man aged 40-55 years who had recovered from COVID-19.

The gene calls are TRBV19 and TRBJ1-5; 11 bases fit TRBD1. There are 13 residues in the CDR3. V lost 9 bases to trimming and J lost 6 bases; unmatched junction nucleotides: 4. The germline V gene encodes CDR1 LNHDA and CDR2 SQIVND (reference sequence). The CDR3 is CASRDRGFQPQHF. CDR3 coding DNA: TGTGCCAGCCGGGACAGGGGGTTTCAGCCCCAGCATTTT.

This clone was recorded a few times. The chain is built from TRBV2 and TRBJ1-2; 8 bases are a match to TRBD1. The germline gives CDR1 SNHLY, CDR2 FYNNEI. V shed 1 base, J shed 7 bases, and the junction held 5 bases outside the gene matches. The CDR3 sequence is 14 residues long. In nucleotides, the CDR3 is TGTGCCAGCAGTGAAGTCCCGACAGGGGCTGGCTACACCTTC. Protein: CASSEVPTGAGYTF.

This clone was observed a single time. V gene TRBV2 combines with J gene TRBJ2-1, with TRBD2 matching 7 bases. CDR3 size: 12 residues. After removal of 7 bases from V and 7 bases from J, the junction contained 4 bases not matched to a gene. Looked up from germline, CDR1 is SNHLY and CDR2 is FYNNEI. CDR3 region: CASTPGGNEQFF. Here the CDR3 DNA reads TGTGCCAGCACCCCGGGGGGAAATGAGCAGTTCTTC.

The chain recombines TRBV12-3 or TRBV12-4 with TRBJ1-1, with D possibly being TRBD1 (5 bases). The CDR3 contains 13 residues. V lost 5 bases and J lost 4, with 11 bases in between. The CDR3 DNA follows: TGTGCCAGCAGTCCCCAAAGGGGCACTGAAGCTTTCTTT. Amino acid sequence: CASSPQRGTEAFF.

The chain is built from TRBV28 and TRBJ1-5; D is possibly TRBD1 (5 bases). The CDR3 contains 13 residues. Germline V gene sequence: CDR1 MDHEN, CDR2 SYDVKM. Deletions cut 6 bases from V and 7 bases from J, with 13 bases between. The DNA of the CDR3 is TGTGCCAGCAGCCCCACGACAGCCCAGCCCCAGCATTTT. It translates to CASSPTTAQPQHF.

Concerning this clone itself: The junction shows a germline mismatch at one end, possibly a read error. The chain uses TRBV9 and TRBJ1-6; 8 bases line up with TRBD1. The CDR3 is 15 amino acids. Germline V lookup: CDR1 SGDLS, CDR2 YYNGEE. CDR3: CASSGQGSSNSPLHF. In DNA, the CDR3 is TGTGCCAGCAGCGGACAGGGGTCCTCTAATTCACCCCTCCACTTT.